Below, one T cell receptor (beta chain) is given with its context. This sample was included in a study of cytomegalovirus exposure and HLA in healthy donors. The CDR3 spans 15 residues. Germline CDR1 reads MGHRA; CDR2 reads YSYEKL. The trim removed 2 bases at V and 5 bases at J, leaving 5 bases unmatched. Vbeta (60) and Jbeta (13) primers were used in the PCR. Data came from immunoSEQ multiplex PCR; TCRdb stores just in-frame clones and leaves some out. Found here are about 190,000 clones, roughly 81% of them singletons; the top ten hold 2.1%. This TCR derives from a woman aged 25 to 39 in good health and CMV-seropositive. The chain combines TRBV4-1 with TRBJ1-4, with 7 positions matching TRBD1. The sample was PBMCs. In DNA form, the CDR3 reads TGCGCCAGCAGCCAAACGACAGGGCGAAATGAAAAACTGTTTTTT. As protein: CASSQTTGRNEKLFF.